This TCR beta chain was sequenced in a study of blood T cell repertoires in COVID-19. As for the study in general: Whether acute or convalescent, the COVID-19 samples came from the United States, Italy and Spain. Sources were T cells, B-cell-depleted T cells, or PBMCs; the material itself was cDNA or gDNA.

The germline gives CDR1 SGHTA, CDR2 FQGTGA. The CDR3 covers 16 residues. J lost 1 base, V lost 3 bases, and 4 bases had no gene match. As processed by the authors: Scientists estimated how many nucleated cells there were by amplifying reference gene primers. Profiling relied on immunoSEQ multiplex PCR, and the TCRdb table lists in-frame clones only, not all of them. V, J and clone size reflect that table, while D and trimming were determined from the DNA. The sample has 120,000 to 150,000 clones; roughly 86% are singletons. This receptor was obtained from a woman aged 50 to 60 with acute or convalescent COVID-19. This chain joins TRBV7-3 and TRBJ2-1, with 9 bases that match TRBD2. The source material was peripheral blood. The chain's CDR3 is CASSFKRGASYNEQFF. The CDR3 coding sequence is TGTGCCAGCAGCTTTAAGCGGGGGGCTTCCTACAATGAGCAGTTCTTC.